This T cell receptor beta chain derives from a study of post-analysis software for immune sequencing data. General study results and limits: In multiple sclerosis, normalized Chao1 diversity was significantly below that of controls. By F measure, samples from a shared preparation batch strongly co-clustered. Controls had lower frequencies than patients of a few TRBV segments, which included TRBV5-6, TRBV5-1 and TRBV20-1.

The authors incorporated unique molecular identifiers into the TCR beta cDNA libraries. TCRdb re-called the PCR reads with MiXCR, one entry per CDR3 protein. The table has some 190,000 distinct CDR3 sequences, 29% seen once; the top ten hold about 3.4%. Germline V gene sequence: CDR1 DFQATT, CDR2 SNEGSKA (reference sequence). Trimming took off 0 bases at V and 5 bases at J, with 14 bases between the two ends. This CDR3 region has 15 residues. This clonotype was detected ten times or more. Its antigen is currently unknown. Sample: blood. The receptor comes from a girl aged 2 to 17 with multiple sclerosis. The chain joins TRBV20-1 to TRBJ1-5, with unresolved D. The CDR3 bases are TGCAGTGCTAGAGATCGGACGGCTCGAGATCAGCCCCAGCATTTT. The encoded protein is CSARDRTARDQPQHF.